This TCR beta chain is drawn from a study of cytomegalovirus exposure and HLA in healthy donors. Germline lookup yields CDR1 MDHEN and CDR2 SYDVKM. Unmatched junction bases numbered 5, after V lost 10 bases and J lost 8 bases. There are 11 residues in the CDR3. 60 Vbeta and 13 Jbeta primers were used in PCR. Sequenced by immunoSEQ multiplex PCR; TCRdb stores in-frame clones only, minus some. The table shows over 200,000 clones, with 55% to 75% occurring only once. The sample comprised PBMCs. The TCR originated in a middle-aged man in good health and CMV-seropositive. This rearrangement joins TRBV28 to TRBJ1-1, with 9 bases lining up with TRBD1. DNA of the CDR3: TGTGCCACACAGGGGGCGTCGGAAGCTTTCTTT. Amino acids: CATQGASEAFF.